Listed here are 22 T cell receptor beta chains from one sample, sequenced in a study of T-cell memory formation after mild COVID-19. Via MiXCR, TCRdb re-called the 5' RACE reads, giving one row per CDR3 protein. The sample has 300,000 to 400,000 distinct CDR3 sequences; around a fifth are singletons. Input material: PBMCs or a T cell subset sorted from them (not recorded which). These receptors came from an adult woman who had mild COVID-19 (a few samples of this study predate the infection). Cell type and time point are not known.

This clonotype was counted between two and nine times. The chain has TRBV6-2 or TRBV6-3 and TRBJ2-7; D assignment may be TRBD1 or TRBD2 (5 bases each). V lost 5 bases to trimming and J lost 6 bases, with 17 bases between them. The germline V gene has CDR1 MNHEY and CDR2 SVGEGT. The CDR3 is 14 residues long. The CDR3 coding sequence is TGTGCCAGCAGTCGGGACCGTGCTCCGGCCGAGCAGTACTTC. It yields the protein CASSRDRAPAEQYF.

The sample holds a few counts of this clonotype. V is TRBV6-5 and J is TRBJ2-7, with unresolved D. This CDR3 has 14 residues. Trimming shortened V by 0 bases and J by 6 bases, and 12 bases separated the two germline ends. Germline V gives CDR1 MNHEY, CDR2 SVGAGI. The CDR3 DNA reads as TGTGCCAGCAGTTACTCGCGCCCCCATGTCGAGCAGTACTTC. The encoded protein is CASSYSRPHVEQYF.

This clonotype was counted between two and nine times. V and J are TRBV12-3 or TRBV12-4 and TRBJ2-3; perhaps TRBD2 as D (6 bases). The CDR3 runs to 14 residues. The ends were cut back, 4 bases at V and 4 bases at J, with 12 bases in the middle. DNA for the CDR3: TGTGCCAGCAGTTGGGGGGTCGTCGCAGATACGCAGTATTTT. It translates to CASSWGVVADTQYF.

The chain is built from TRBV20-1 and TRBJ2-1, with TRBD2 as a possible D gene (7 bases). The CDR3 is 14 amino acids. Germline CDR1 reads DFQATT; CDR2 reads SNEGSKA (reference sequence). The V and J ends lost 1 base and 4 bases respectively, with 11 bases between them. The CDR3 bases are TGCAGTGCTAGAGCCGGGGGGACATACAATGAGCAGTTCTTC. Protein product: CSARAGGTYNEQFF.

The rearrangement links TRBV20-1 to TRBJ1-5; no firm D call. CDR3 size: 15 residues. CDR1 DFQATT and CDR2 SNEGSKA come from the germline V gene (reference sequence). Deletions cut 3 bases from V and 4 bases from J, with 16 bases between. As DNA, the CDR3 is TGCAGTGCTAGGCAAGGCTATCGGGAGAATCAGCCCCAGCATTTT. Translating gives CSARQGYRENQPQHF.

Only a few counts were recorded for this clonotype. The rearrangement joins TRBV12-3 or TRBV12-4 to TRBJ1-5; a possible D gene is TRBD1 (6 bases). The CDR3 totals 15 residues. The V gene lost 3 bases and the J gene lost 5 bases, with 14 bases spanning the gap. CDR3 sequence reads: CASSFRGGHDQPQHF. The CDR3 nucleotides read TGTGCCAGCAGTTTCCGAGGGGGTCACGATCAGCCCCAGCATTTT.

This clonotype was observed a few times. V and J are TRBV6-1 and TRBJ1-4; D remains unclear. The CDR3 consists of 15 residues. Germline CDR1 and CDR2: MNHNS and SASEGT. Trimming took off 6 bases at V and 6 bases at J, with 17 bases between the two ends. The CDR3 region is CASSPPLGFDEKLFF. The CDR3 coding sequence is TGTGCCAGCAGCCCACCCCTGGGGTTCGATGAAAAACTGTTTTTT.

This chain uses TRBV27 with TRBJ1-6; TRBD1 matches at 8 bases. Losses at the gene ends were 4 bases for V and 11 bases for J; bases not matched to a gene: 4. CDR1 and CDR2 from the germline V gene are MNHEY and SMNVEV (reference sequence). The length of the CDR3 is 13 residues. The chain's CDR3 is CASSWQGAAPLHF. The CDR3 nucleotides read TGTGCCAGCAGTTGGCAGGGGGCGGCACCCCTCCACTTT.

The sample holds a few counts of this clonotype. The CDR3 coding sequence is TGTGCCAGCAGCTTATCCCAGGGTCATGGGGAGCAGTACTTC. Its protein is CASSLSQGHGEQYF. The chain employs TRBV7-2 and TRBJ2-7; tentatively, D is TRBD1 (5 bases). Per germline, CDR1 SGHTA and CDR2 FQGNSA. The V end lost 2 bases, the J end lost 7 bases, and 15 bases lay between the germline ends. The CDR3 has 14 amino acids.

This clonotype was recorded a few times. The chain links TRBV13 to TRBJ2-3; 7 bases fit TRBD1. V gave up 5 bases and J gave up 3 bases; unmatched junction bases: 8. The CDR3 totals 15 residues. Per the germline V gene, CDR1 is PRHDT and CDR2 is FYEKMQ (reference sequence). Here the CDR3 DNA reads TGTGCCAGCAGCCCCCGGGACAGCTTAACAGATACGCAGTATTTT. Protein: CASSPRDSLTDTQYF.

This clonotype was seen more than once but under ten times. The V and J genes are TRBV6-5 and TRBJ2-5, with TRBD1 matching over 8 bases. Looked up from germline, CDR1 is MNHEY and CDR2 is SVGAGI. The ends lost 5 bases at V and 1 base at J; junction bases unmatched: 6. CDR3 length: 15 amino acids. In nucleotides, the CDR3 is TGTGCCAGCAGTCCATCCGGACAGGGCCAAGAGACCCAGTACTTC. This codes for CASSPSGQGQETQYF.

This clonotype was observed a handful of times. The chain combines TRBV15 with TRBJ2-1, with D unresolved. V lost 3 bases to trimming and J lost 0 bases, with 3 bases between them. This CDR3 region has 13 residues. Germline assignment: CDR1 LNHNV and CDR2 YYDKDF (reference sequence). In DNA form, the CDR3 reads TGTGCCACCAGCAGCGCCTCCTACAATGAGCAGTTCTTC. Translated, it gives CATSSASYNEQFF. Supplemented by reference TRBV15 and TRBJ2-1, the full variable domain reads DAMVIQNPRYQVTQFGKPVTLSCSQTLNHNVMYWYQQKSSQAPKLLFHYYDKDFNNEADTPDNFQSRRPNTSFCFLDIRSPGLGDTAMYLCATSSASYNEQFFGPGTRLTVL.

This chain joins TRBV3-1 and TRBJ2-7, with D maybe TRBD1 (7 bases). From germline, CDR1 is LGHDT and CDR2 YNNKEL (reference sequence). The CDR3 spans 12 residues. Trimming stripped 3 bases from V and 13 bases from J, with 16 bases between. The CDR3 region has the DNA TGTGCCAGCAGCCAGGCAGACAGGGAGGAATACTTC. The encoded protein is CASSQADREEYF.

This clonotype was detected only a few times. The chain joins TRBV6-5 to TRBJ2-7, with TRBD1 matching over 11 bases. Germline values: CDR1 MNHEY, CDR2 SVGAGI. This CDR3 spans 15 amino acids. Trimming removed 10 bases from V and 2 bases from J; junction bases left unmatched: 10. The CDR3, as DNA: TGTGCCACTCAGAGGTCGGGACAGGGGGCCTACGAGCAGTACTTC. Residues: CATQRSGQGAYEQYF.

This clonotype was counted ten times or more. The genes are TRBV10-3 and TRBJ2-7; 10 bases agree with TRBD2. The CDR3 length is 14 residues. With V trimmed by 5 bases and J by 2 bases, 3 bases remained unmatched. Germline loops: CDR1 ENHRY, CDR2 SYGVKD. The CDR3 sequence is CAISRTSGPYEQYF. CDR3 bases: TGTGCCATCAGTCGGACTAGCGGACCCTACGAGCAGTACTTC.

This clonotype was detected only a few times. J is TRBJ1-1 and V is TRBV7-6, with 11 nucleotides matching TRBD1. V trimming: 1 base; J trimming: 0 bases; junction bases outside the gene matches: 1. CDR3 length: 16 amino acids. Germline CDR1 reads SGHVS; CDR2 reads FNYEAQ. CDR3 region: CASSLGGQGVNTEAFF. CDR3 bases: TGTGCCAGCAGCTTAGGGGGACAGGGGGTGAACACTGAAGCTTTCTTT.

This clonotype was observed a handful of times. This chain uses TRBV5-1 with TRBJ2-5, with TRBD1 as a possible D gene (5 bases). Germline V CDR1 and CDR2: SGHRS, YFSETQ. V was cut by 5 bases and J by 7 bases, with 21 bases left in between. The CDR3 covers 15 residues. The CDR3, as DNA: TGCGCCAGCAGGATAATCGGCAGGGCCGAGATGACCCAGTACTTC. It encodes CASRIIGRAEMTQYF.

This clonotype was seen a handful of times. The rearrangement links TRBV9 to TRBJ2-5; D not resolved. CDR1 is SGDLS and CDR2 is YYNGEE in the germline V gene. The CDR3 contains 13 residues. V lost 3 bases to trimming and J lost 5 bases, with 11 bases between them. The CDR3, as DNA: TGTGCCAGCAGCGCGGTTTACGGGGAGACCCAGTACTTC. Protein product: CASSAVYGETQYF.

The CDR3 spells CASSSDRGFEQFF. DNA for the CDR3: TGTGCCAGCAGCTCGGACAGGGGCTTTGAGCAGTTCTTC. J is TRBJ2-1 and V is TRBV5-4; TRBD1 aligns across 9 bases. CDR3 size: 13 residues. The J segment lost 9 bases and the V segment lost 3 bases, leaving 4 bases of the junction unmatched. CDR1 and CDR2 from the germline V gene are SGHNT and YYREEE (reference sequence).

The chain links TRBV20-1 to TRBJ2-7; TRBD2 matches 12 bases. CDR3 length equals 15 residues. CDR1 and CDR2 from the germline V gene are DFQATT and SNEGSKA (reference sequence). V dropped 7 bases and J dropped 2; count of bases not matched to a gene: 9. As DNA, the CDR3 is TGCAGTGTGGCCTCTAGCGGGAGGGTCCCCTACGAGCAGTACTTC. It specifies CSVASSGRVPYEQYF.

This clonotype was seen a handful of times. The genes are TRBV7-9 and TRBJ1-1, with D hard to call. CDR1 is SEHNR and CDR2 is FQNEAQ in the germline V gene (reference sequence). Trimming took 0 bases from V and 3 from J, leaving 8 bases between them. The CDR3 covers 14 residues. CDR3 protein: CASSLAGRHTEAFF. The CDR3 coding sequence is TGTGCCAGCAGCTTAGCGGGCAGACACACTGAAGCTTTCTTT.

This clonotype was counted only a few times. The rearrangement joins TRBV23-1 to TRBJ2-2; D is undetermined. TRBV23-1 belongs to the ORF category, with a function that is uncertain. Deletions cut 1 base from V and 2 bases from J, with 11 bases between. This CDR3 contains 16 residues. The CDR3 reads CASSQWKRTNTGELFF. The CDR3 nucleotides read TGCGCCAGCAGTCAATGGAAACGGACCAACACCGGGGAGCTGTTTTTT.